Below, 26 T cell receptor beta chains from the same sample are listed, as sequenced in a study of cytomegalovirus exposure and HLA in healthy donors. Generated by immunoSEQ multiplex PCR, the TCRdb table keeps only in-frame clones and is missing some. The sample has roughly 120,000 clones, 70% to 90% seen once. Sequences were obtained from PBMCs. These receptors all come from a man aged 18 to 29 in good health and CMV-seropositive.

This chain joins TRBV2 and TRBJ1-1; possibly TRBD1 for D (5 bases). The V and J ends lost 6 bases and 4 bases respectively, with 9 bases between them. The CDR3 has 12 residues. Germline V gene sequence: CDR1 SNHLY, CDR2 FYNNEI. DNA for the CDR3: TGTGCCAGCAGGGCAGGGTCCACTGAAGCTTTCTTT. Its translation: CASRAGSTEAFF.

CDR3 nucleotides: TGTGCCACCAGCAGAGAGAGGGGGGCGGATCGAGCGGGGGTTCTCGAGCAGTACTTC. Encoded protein: CATSRERGADRAGVLEQYF. The rearrangement links TRBV15 to TRBJ2-7; TRBD2 matches at 8 bases. The germline gives CDR1 LNHNV, CDR2 YYDKDF (reference sequence). The CDR3 has 19 residues. The junction had 19 bases not matched to a gene; V was cut back by 0 bases and J by 6 bases.

This rearrangement joins TRBV4-2 to TRBJ2-3; 8 bases are a match to TRBD2. The CDR3 has 17 amino acids. V shed 0 bases and J 6 bases; nucleotides not matched to a gene: 11. Germline lookup yields CDR1 LGHNA and CDR2 YNFKEQ. This chain's CDR3 is CASSQDLSGGPGDTQYF. In nucleotides, the CDR3 is TGTGCCAGCAGCCAAGATCTTTCGGGGGGGCCAGGGGATACGCAGTATTTT.

The gene calls are TRBV6-5 and TRBJ1-5; 7 bases match TRBD1. The trim removed 7 bases at V and 4 bases at J, leaving 7 bases unmatched. The CDR3 has 14 amino acids. The germline CDR1 and CDR2 sequences are MNHEY and SVGAGI. In DNA form, the CDR3 reads TGTGCCAGCATGGGAAGGGGGCGAAATCAGCCCCAGCATTTT. Translated, it gives CASMGRGRNQPQHF.

CDR3 in amino acids: CASSSPGQRSYEQYF. DNA of the CDR3: TGTGCCAGCAGTTCCCCGGGACAGAGATCCTACGAGCAGTACTTC. The chain uses TRBV27 and TRBJ2-7, with 7 bases identical to TRBD1. CDR3 length equals 15 residues. CDR1 and CDR2 (germline): MNHEY, SMNVEV (reference sequence). V was clipped by 4 bases and J by 1 base; unmatched bases: 7.

This chain's CDR3 is CASSYRATEAFF. For the CDR3, the DNA is TGTGCCAGCAGCTACAGGGCCACTGAAGCTTTCTTT. The chain couples TRBV7-9 to TRBJ1-1; maybe TRBD1 (6 bases). The germline V gene encodes CDR1 SEHNR and CDR2 FQNEAQ (reference sequence). This CDR3 is 12 amino acids long. V was trimmed by 4 bases and J by 4 bases, leaving 7 bases between them.

As DNA, the CDR3 is TGTGCCAGTAGTTCCAGCGAATACGAGCAGTACTTC. Its protein is CASSSSEYEQYF. This sequence joins TRBV19 and TRBJ2-7; D is ambiguous. This CDR3 spans 12 amino acids. Trimming left V 5 bases short and J 4 bases short, with 9 bases between. The germline V gene has CDR1 LNHDA and CDR2 SQIVND (reference sequence).

In this sample, this clone turned up a few times. J is TRBJ2-6 and V is TRBV15; D may be TRBD2 (6 bases). With 2 bases removed from V and 4 bases from J, the gap between germline ends came to 9 bases. The CDR3 spans 15 residues. Germline V gene lookup returns CDR1 LNHNV and CDR2 YYDKDF (reference sequence). Here the CDR3 reads CATSRKAGGANVLTF. CDR3 DNA sequence: TGTGCCACCAGCAGAAAGGCGGGAGGGGCCAACGTCCTGACTTTC.

The rearrangement joins TRBV6-5 to TRBJ2-1; 7 nucleotides match TRBD2. From germline, CDR1 is MNHEY and CDR2 SVGAGI. There are 13 residues in the CDR3. V was clipped by 2 bases and J by 10 bases; unmatched bases: 5. The CDR3 spells CASSYPSRGEQFF. Here the CDR3 DNA reads TGTGCCAGCAGTTACCCGTCGCGGGGGGAGCAGTTCTTC.

The rearrangement links TRBV19 to TRBJ1-2; D might be TRBD1 (6 bases). Germline V gene sequence: CDR1 LNHDA, CDR2 SQIVND (reference sequence). Trimming left V 5 bases short and J 4 bases short, with 17 bases between. The CDR3 runs to 15 residues. The chain's CDR3 is CASSFEQGIGYGYTF. The CDR3 DNA is TGTGCCAGTAGTTTCGAACAGGGAATTGGCTATGGCTACACCTTC. Variable domain in full (rest from reference TRBV19 and TRBJ1-2): DGGITQSPKYLFRKEGQNVTLSCEQNLNHDAMYWYRQDPGQGLRLIYYSQIVNDFQKGDIAEGYSVSREKKESFPLTVTSAQKNPTAFYLCASSFEQGIGYGYTFGSGTRLTVV.

This chain links TRBV27 with TRBJ1-6; TRBD1 might be the D (5 bases). The V and J ends lost 3 bases and 5 bases respectively, with 11 bases between them. The CDR3 loop spans 15 amino acids. The germline V gene encodes CDR1 MNHEY and CDR2 SMNVEV (reference sequence). The CDR3 protein is CASSFRGDHNSPLHF. The CDR3 DNA reads as TGTGCCAGCAGTTTTCGGGGGGACCATAATTCACCCCTCCACTTT.

V usage is TRBV18 and J usage is TRBJ2-7; maybe TRBD2 (5 bases). The V gene's germline CDR1 is KGHSH and CDR2 LQKENI. This CDR3 comprises 14 residues. V shed 5 bases and J shed 0 bases, with 11 bases lying between them. In DNA form, the CDR3 reads TGTGCCAGCTCAGGACTTCCTTACTCCTACGAGCAGTACTTC. As protein: CASSGLPYSYEQYF.

V usage is TRBV12-5 and J usage is TRBJ1-2; no firm D call. This CDR3 has 13 residues. Per the germline V gene, CDR1 is LGHNT and CDR2 is FRNRAP. With 2 bases removed from V and 4 bases from J, the gap between germline ends came to 8 bases. As DNA, the CDR3 is TGTGCTAGTGGTTTGACGGGGAGCTATGGCTACACCTTC. Translating it yields CASGLTGSYGYTF. Full variable domain (rest looked up from reference TRBV12-5 and TRBJ1-2): DARVTQTPRHKVTEMGQEVTMRCQPILGHNTVFWYRQTMMQGLELLAYFRNRAPLDDSGMPKDRFSAEMPDATLATLKIQPSEPRDSAVYFCASGLTGSYGYTFGSGTRLTVV.

This chain uses TRBV5-1 with TRBJ2-7; 9 bases line up with TRBD1. The CDR3 spans 14 residues. Trimming removed 2 bases from V and 4 bases from J; junction bases left unmatched: 4. Germline assignment: CDR1 SGHRS and CDR2 YFSETQ. The CDR3 protein is CASSFRDRAYEQYF. CDR3 in DNA: TGCGCCAGCAGCTTCCGGGACAGGGCATACGAGCAGTACTTC. The full variable domain, completed using reference TRBV5-1 and TRBJ2-7, is KAGVTQTPRYLIKTRGQQVTLSCSPISGHRSVSWYQQTPGQGLQFLFEYFSETQRNKGNFPGRFSGRQFSNSRSEMNVSTLELGDSALYLCASSFRDRAYEQYFGPGTRLTVT.

A remark on this clone: This CDR3 is also generated by other DNA sequences in the sample. This CDR3 reads CAWSVGQSYEQYF. The CDR3 DNA reads TGTGCCTGGAGTGTCGGACAGTCCTACGAGCAGTACTTC. The genes are TRBV30 and TRBJ2-7; perhaps TRBD1 as D (6 bases). V was shortened by 0 bases and J by 1 base, with 7 bases between the two germline ends. Germline loops: CDR1 GTSNPN, CDR2 SVGIG (reference sequence). This CDR3 has 13 amino acids.

V usage is TRBV4-2 and J usage is TRBJ2-2; D is unresolved. The CDR3 runs 16 residues. CDR1 is LGHNA, CDR2 YNFKEQ, per germline. Trimming took 7 bases from V and 5 from J, leaving 20 bases between them. CDR3 coding DNA: TGTGCCAGCACCCCCATACTGTCCTACGGGACCGGGGAGCTGTTTTTT. Its translation is CASTPILSYGTGELFF.

V and J are TRBV4-3 and TRBJ1-2, with D maybe TRBD1 (6 bases). The CDR3 contains 17 residues. CDR1 is LGHNA and CDR2 is YSLEER in the germline V gene. Trimming left V 0 bases short and J 4 bases short, with 18 bases between. CDR3 coding DNA: TGCGCCAGCAGCCAAGAAGCGGACAGTGCGATGGCCTATGGCTACACCTTC. It yields the protein CASSQEADSAMAYGYTF.

The genes are TRBV5-4 and TRBJ1-2; D not certain. CDR1 and CDR2 from the germline V gene are SGHNT and YYREEE (reference sequence). The CDR3 is 13 residues long. The germline V and J ends were trimmed by 7 bases and 3 bases, with 13 bases remaining between them. The CDR3 sequence is CASHTTEYYGYTF. CDR3 in DNA: TGTGCCAGCCATACAACGGAGTACTATGGCTACACCTTC.

This clone appeared once. J is TRBJ1-4 and V is TRBV19, with 7 bases that match TRBD1. The germline V gene encodes CDR1 LNHDA and CDR2 SQIVND (reference sequence). This CDR3 contains 15 residues. V shed 5 bases and J 7 bases; nucleotides not matched to a gene: 10. CDR3 sequence: CASSDRQGEVEKLFF. CDR3 coding DNA: TGTGCCAGTAGTGACCGACAGGGAGAAGTTGAAAAACTGTTTTTT.

V and J are TRBV7-9 and TRBJ2-7; D unresolved. V gave up 4 bases and J gave up 5 bases, with 9 bases separating them. CDR3 size: 12 residues. CDR1 and CDR2 (germline): SEHNR, FQNEAQ (reference sequence). The CDR3 is CASSYSPNEQYF. The CDR3, as DNA: TGTGCCAGCAGCTACTCACCGAACGAGCAGTACTTC.

The V and J genes are TRBV5-1 and TRBJ2-3; 7 positions match TRBD2. There are 16 residues in the CDR3. Germline values: CDR1 SGHRS, CDR2 YFSETQ. V shed 2 bases, J shed 0 bases, and the junction held 6 bases outside the gene matches. CDR3 loop: CASSLTTSISTDTQYF. CDR3 DNA: TGCGCCAGCAGCTTAACGACTAGCATCAGCACAGATACGCAGTATTTT.

The genes are TRBV19 and TRBJ1-5, with D unresolved. Per the germline V gene, CDR1 is LNHDA and CDR2 is SQIVND (reference sequence). This CDR3 is built from 14 residues. The germline V and J ends were trimmed by 3 bases and 1 base, with 7 bases remaining between them. Written as DNA, the CDR3 is TGTGCCAGTAGTATTTTAGCAAGCAATCAGCCCCAGCATTTT. Residues: CASSILASNQPQHF.

DNA of the CDR3: TGCGCCAGCAGCCCAGGGGCGGGACAGGGGGCCTTACATGGCTACACCTTC. This sequence encodes CASSPGAGQGALHGYTF. The J gene is TRBJ1-2, the V gene TRBV5-1; the match to TRBD1 covers 12 bases. With V trimmed by 4 bases and J by 6 bases, 13 bases remained unmatched. The germline V gene encodes CDR1 SGHRS and CDR2 YFSETQ. The CDR3 covers 17 residues.

This chain links TRBV18 with TRBJ1-2; D gene uncertain. The germline V and J ends were trimmed by 2 bases and 10 bases, with 11 bases remaining between them. Per the germline V gene, CDR1 is KGHSH and CDR2 is LQKENI. There are 12 residues in the CDR3. The CDR3 DNA follows: TGTGCCAGCTCACCAGGTAGCATCGACTACACCTTC. Amino acid sequence: CASSPGSIDYTF.

This chain links TRBV5-8 with TRBJ2-2, with a weak D call TRBD1 (5 bases). Germline V gene data show CDR1 as SGHTS and CDR2 as YDEGEE. This CDR3 contains 16 residues. V lost 2 bases, J lost 3 bases, and 14 bases lay in between. The DNA of the CDR3 is TGTGCCAGCAGCTTAGTCGCAGGGTCGGACACCGGGGAGCTGTTTTTT. Encoded protein: CASSLVAGSDTGELFF.

The V gene is TRBV4-1, the J gene TRBJ2-1; D possibly corresponds to TRBD2 (5 bases). The germline V gene encodes CDR1 MGHRA and CDR2 YSYEKL. This CDR3 spans 14 amino acids. The V and J ends lost 1 base and 7 bases respectively, with 11 bases between them. The CDR3, as DNA: TGCGCCAGCAGCCAAGTTCCGGGGTGGAATGAGCAGTTCTTC. Residues: CASSQVPGWNEQFF.